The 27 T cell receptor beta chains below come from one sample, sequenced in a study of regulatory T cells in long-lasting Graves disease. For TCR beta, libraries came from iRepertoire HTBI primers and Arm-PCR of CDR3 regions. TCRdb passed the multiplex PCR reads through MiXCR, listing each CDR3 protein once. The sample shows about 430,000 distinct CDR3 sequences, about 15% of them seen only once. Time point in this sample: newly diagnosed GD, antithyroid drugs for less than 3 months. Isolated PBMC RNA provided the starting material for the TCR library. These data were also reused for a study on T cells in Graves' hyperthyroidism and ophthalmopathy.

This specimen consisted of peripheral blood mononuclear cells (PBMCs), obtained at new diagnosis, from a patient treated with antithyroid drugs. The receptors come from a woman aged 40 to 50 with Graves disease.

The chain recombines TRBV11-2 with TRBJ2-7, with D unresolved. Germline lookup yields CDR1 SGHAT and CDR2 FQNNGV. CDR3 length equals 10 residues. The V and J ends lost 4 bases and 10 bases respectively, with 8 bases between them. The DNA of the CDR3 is TGTGCCAGCAGCTCAAATAATCAGTACTTC. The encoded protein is CASSSNNQYF.

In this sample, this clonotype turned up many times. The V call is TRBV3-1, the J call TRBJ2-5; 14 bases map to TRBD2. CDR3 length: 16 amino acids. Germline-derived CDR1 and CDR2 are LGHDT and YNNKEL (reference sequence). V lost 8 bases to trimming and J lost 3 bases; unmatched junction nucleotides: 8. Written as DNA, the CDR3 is TGTGCCAGCTCTTCGGGACTAGCGGGAGCAGAAGAGACCCAGTACTTC. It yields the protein CASSSGLAGAEETQYF.

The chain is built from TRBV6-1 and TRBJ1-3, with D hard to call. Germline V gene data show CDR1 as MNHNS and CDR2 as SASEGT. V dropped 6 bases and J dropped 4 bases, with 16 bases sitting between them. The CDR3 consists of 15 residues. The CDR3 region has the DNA TGTGCCAGCAGCTTATACCGAGCCGGGGGAAACACCATATATTTT. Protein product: CASSLYRAGGNTIYF.

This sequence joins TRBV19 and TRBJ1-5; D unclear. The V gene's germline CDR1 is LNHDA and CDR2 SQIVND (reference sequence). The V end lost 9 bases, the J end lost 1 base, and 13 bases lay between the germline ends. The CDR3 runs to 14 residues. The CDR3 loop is CARYKESSNQPQHF. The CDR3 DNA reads TGTGCCAGATACAAGGAATCGAGCAATCAGCCCCAGCATTTT.

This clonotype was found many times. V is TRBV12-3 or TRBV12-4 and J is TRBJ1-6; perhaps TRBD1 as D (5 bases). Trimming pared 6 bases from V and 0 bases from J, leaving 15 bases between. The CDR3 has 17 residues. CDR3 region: CASSEQAWSSYNSPLHF. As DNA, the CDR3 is TGTGCCAGCAGCGAACAGGCGTGGAGCTCCTATAATTCACCCCTCCACTTT.

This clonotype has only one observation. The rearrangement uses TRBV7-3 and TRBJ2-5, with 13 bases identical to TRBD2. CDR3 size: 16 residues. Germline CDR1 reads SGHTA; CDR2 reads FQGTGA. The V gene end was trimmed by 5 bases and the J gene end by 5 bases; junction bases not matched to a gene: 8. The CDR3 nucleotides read TGTGCCAGCAGCCCGACGGGACTAGCGGGATGGGAGACCCAGTACTTC. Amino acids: CASSPTGLAGWETQYF.

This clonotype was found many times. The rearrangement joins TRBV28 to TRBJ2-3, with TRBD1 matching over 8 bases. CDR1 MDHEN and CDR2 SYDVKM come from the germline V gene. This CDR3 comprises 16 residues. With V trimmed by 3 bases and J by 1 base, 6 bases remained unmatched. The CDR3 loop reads CASSFRTGFGTDTQYF. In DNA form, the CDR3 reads TGTGCCAGCAGTTTCCGGACAGGGTTCGGCACAGATACGCAGTATTTT. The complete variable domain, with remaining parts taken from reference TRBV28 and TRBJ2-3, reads DVKVTQSSRYLVKRTGEKVFLECVQDMDHENMFWYRQDPGLGLRLIYFSYDVKMKEKGDIPEGYSVSREKKERFSLILESASTNQTSMYLCASSFRTGFGTDTQYFGPGTRLTVL.

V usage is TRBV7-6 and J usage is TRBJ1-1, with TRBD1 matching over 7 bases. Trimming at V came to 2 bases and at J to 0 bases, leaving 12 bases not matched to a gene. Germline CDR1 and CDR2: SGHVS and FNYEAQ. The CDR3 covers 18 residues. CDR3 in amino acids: CASSLTSGRGNMNTEAFF. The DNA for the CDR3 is TGTGCCAGCAGCTTAACCTCGGGCAGGGGGAACATGAACACTGAAGCTTTCTTT.

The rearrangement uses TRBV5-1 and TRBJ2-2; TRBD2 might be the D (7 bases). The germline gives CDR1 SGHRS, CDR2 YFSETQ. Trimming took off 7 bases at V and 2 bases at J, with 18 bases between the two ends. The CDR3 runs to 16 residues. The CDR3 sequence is CASSRGGRANTGELFF. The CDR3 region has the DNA TGCGCCAGCTCCAGGGGAGGGAGGGCCAACACCGGGGAGCTGTTTTTT.

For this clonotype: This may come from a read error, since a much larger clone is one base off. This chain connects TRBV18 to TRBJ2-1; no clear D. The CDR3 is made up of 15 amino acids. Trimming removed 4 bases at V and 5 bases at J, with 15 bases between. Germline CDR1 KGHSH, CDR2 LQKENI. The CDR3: CASSRAYEANNEQFF. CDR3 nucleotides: TGTGCCAGCTCACGGGCGTACGAGGCTAACAATGAGCAGTTCTTC.

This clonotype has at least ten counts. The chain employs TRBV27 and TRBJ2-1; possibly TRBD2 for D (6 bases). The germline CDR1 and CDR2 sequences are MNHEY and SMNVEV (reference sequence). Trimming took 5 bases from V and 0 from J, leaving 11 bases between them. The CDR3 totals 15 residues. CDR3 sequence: CASSIAAASYNEQFF. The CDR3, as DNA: TGTGCCAGCAGTATAGCGGCAGCCTCCTACAATGAGCAGTTCTTC.

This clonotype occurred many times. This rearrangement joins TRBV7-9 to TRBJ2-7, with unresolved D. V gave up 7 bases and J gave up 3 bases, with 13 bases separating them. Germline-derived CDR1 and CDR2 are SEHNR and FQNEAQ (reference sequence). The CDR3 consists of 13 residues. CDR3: CASTQSPGYEQYF. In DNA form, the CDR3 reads TGTGCCAGCACTCAAAGCCCCGGCTACGAGCAGTACTTC.

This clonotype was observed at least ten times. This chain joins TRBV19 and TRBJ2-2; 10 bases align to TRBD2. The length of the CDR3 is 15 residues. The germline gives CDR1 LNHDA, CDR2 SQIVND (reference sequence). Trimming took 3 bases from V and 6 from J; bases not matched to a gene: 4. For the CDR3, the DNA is TGTGCCAGTAGTATCCTAGCGGGAGCGGCCGGGGAGCTGTTTTTT. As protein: CASSILAGAAGELFF. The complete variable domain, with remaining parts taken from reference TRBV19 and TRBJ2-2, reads DGGITQSPKYLFRKEGQNVTLSCEQNLNHDAMYWYRQDPGQGLRLIYYSQIVNDFQKGDIAEGYSVSREKKESFPLTVTSAQKNPTAFYLCASSILAGAAGELFFGEGSRLTVL.

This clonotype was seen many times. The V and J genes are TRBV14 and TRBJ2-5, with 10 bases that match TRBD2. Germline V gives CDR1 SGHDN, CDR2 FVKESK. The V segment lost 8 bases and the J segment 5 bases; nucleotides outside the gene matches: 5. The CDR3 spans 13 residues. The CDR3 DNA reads TGTGCCAGCGGGACTAGCGCACAGGAGACCCAGTACTTC. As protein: CASGTSAQETQYF.

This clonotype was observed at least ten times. CDR3 protein: CASSPQSDRAYEQYF. The CDR3 DNA is TGTGCCAGCAGCCCCCAATCGGACAGGGCCTACGAGCAGTACTTC. The chain is built from TRBV11-2 and TRBJ2-7; 8 nucleotides match TRBD1. The V segment lost 5 bases and the J segment 2 bases; nucleotides outside the gene matches: 8. Germline assignment: CDR1 SGHAT and CDR2 FQNNGV. The CDR3 extends over 15 amino acids.

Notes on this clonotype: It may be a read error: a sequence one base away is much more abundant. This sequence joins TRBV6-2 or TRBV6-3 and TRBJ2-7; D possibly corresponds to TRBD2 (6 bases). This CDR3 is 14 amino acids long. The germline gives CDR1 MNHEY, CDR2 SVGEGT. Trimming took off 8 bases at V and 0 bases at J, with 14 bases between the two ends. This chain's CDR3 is CASGQFGSSYEQYF. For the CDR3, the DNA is TGTGCCAGCGGACAATTCGGGAGCTCCTACGAGCAGTACTTC.

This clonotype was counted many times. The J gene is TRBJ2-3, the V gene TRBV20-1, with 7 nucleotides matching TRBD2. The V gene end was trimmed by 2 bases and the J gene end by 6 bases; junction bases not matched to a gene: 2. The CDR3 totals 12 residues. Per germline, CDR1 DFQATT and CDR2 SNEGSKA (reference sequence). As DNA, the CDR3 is TGCAGTGCTAGATCGCGGGAGGATACGCAGTATTTT. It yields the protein CSARSREDTQYF.

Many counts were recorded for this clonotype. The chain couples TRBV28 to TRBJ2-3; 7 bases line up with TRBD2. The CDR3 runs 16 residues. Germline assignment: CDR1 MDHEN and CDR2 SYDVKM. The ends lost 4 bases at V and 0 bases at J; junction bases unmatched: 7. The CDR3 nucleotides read TGTGCCAGCAGTTCCCCTCAAGCGGGAAGCACAGATACGCAGTATTTT. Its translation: CASSSPQAGSTDTQYF.

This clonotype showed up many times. The CDR3 bases are TGTGCCAGCAGTCACCCTACAGTCTCCTACGAGCAGTACTTC. Translated, it gives CASSHPTVSYEQYF. The chain employs TRBV28 and TRBJ2-7; D unresolved. Trimming pared 5 bases from V and 0 bases from J, leaving 11 bases between. CDR3 length: 14 amino acids. The germline V gene has CDR1 MDHEN and CDR2 SYDVKM.

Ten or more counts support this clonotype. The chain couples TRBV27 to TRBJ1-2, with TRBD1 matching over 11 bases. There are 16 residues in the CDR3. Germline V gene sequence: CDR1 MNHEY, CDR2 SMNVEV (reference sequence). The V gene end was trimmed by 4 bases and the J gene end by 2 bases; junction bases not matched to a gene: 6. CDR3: CASSSPGTGGNYGYTF. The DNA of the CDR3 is TGTGCCAGCAGTTCCCCCGGGACAGGGGGAAACTATGGCTACACCTTC.

The CDR3 DNA reads TGTGCCAGTAGTATGGGGAGGTCAAGGCTCAATCAGCCCCAGCATTTT. Protein product: CASSMGRSRLNQPQHF. The rearrangement links TRBV19 to TRBJ1-5; D gene uncertain. The V gene lost 3 bases and the J gene lost 3 bases, with 15 bases spanning the gap. The CDR3 covers 16 residues. The germline gives CDR1 LNHDA, CDR2 SQIVND (reference sequence).

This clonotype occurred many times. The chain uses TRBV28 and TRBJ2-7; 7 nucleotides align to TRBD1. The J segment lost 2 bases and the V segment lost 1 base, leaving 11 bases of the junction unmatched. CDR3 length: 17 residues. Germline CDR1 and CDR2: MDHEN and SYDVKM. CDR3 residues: CASSLSFGTEVTYEQYF. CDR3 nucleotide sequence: TGTGCCAGCAGTTTATCCTTCGGGACAGAAGTTACCTACGAGCAGTACTTC.

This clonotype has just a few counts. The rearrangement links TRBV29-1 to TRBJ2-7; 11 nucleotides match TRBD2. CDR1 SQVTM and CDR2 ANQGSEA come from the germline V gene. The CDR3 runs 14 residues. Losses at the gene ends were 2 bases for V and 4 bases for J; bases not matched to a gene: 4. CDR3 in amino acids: CSVEFSGGGYEQYF. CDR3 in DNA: TGCAGCGTTGAATTTAGCGGGGGGGGATACGAGCAGTACTTC.

DNA of the CDR3: TGTGCCAGCAGCCAGGACAGGAGACGAATTTATGGCTACACCTTC. It encodes CASSQDRRRIYGYTF. The chain couples TRBV28 to TRBJ1-2; TRBD1 matches at 7 bases. CDR1 is MDHEN, CDR2 SYDVKM, per germline. Trimming took 6 bases from V and 5 from J; bases not matched to a gene: 12. The CDR3 consists of 15 residues.

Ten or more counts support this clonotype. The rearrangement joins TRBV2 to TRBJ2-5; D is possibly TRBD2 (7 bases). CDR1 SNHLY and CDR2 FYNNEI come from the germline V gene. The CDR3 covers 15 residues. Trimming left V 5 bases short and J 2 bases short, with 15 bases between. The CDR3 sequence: CASSSQAGQQETQYF. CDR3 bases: TGTGCCAGCAGTAGCCAAGCGGGACAACAAGAGACCCAGTACTTC.

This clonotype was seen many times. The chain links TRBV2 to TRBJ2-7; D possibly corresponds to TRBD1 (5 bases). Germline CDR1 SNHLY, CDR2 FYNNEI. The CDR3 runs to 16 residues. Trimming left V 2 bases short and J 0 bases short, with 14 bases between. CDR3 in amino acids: CASSELTATVSYEQYF. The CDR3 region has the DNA TGTGCCAGCAGTGAATTGACAGCGACGGTCTCCTACGAGCAGTACTTC.

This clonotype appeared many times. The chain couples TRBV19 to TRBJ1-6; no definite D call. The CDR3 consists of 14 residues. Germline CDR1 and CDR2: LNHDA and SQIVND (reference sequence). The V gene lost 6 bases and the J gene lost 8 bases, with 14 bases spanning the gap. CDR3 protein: CASSPAFGDSPLHF. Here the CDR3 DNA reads TGTGCCAGTAGCCCCGCATTTGGCGATTCACCCCTCCACTTT.